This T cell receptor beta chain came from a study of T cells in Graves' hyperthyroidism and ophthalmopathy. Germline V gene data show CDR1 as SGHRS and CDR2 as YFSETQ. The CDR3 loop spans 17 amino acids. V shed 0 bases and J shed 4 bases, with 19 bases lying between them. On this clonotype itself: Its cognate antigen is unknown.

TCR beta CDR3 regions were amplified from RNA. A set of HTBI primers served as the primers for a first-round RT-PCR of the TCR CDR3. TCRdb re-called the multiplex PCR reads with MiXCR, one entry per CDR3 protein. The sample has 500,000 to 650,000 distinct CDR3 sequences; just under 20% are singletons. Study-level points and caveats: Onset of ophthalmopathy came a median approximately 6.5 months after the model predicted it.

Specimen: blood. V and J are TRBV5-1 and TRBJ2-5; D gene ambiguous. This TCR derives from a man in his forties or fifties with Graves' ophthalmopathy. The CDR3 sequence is CASSLEGLTRRRETQYF. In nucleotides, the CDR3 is TGCGCCAGCAGCTTGGAGGGCCTCACCAGAAGGCGAGAGACCCAGTACTTC.